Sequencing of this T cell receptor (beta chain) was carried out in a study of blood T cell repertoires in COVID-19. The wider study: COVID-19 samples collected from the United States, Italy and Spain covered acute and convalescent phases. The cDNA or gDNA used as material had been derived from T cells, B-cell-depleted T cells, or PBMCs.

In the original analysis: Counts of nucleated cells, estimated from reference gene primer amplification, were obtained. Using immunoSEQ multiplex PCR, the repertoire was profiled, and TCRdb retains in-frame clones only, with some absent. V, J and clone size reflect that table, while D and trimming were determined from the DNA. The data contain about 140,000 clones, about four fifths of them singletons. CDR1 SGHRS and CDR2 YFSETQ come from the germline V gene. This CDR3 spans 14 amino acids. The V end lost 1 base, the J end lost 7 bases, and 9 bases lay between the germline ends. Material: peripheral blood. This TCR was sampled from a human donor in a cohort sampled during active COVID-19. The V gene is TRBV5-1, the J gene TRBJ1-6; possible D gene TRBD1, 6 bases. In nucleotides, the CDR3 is TGCGCCAGCAGCTTGTGGACAGAGAATTCACCCCTCCACTTT. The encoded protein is CASSLWTENSPLHF.